This TCR beta chain originates from a study of T cell repertoires in cytomegalovirus infection. Germline CDR1 is SGHRS and CDR2 is YFSETQ. The ends were cut back, 2 bases at V and 6 bases at J, with 12 bases in the middle. The CDR3 extends over 15 amino acids. Points on this clonotype: What it binds is not known.

MiXCR, applied by TCRdb to the reads, yields one record per CDR3 protein. The sample includes a few hundred thousand distinct CDR3 sequences, 40% seen only once; the top ten take 48%. The rearrangement uses TRBV5-1 and TRBJ1-6; no reliable D call. This sequence originates from a human donor in good health (CMV status not recorded). Some clones in this sample may be carry-over from other donors' samples. Specimen: cultured PBMCs, collected from culture after CMV antigen stimulation. The CDR3 sequence is CASSFRGGLNSPLHF. The CDR3 DNA reads as TGCGCCAGCAGCTTTCGGGGTGGCCTTAATTCACCCCTCCACTTT.